This entry describes one T cell receptor beta chain. This specimen belongs to a study of blood T cell repertoires in COVID-19. For the study at large: Collection of acute and convalescent COVID-19 samples took place in the United States, Italy and Spain. PBMCs, B-cell-depleted T cells, or T cells were the source of the cDNA or gDNA that made up the material.

CDR3 size: 16 residues. CDR1 is MNHNS, CDR2 SASEGT, per germline. Trimming stripped 2 bases from V and 9 bases from J, with 20 bases between. Per the original data handling: For nucleated cells, counts were estimated from reference gene primer amplification. Measured with immunoSEQ multiplex PCR; TCRdb has only the in-frame clones, and not every one. V and J calls plus clone size are reproduced from that table; the DNA served to infer D and trimming. The sample holds roughly 230,000 clones, around 83% seen once. The rearrangement joins TRBV6-1 to TRBJ1-5; the D gene is possibly TRBD1 (6 bases). The receptor was derived from a man aged 35-49 years with active or convalescent COVID-19. The sequenced sample was peripheral blood. The CDR3: CASSEWLPGHGSPQHF. CDR3 in DNA: TGTGCCAGCAGTGAATGGCTCCCGGGACACGGGTCGCCCCAGCATTTT.